The sequence of this T cell receptor beta chain was determined in a study of blood T cells in healthy people across ages. The table lists this clonotype with a few counts. Total RNA extraction produced at least 5.5 micrograms (per sample) for the study. With a J-beta primer mix and a sample-barcoded 5' primer, a second PCR ran about 7 to 12 cycles. TCRdb ran MiXCR on the 5' RACE reads and lists one entry per CDR3 protein. The sample consists of hundreds of thousands of distinct CDR3 sequences, around 49% of them appearing once. Trimming removed 3 bases from V and 2 bases from J, with 13 bases in between. The CDR3 covers 15 residues.

The origin of this receptor is a woman aged 60-75 years in good health. The sample comprised blood. J is TRBJ2-5 and V is TRBV12-3 or TRBV12-4; D perhaps matches TRBD1 (5 bases). In DNA, the CDR3 is TGTGCCAGCAGTTTCTGGGGCAGAACACAAGAGACCCAGTACTTC. Translating it yields CASSFWGRTQETQYF.